Each of the 28 T cell receptor beta chains below was sequenced from the same sample in a study of blood T cell repertoires in COVID-19. Assay used: immunoSEQ multiplex PCR; TCRdb lists only in-frame clones, some missing. Among more than 400,000 clones listed, 70% to 90% were seen once. Sequences were obtained from peripheral blood. These TCRs come from a human donor in a cohort sampled during active COVID-19.

This clone came up a few times. The rearrangement joins TRBV7-3 to TRBJ2-5; D is perhaps TRBD2 (5 bases). CDR3 size: 17 residues. Germline CDR1 and CDR2: SGHTA and FQGTGA. V was trimmed by 5 bases and J by 5 bases, leaving 24 bases between them. CDR3: CASSPSRGFGNLETQYF. CDR3 in DNA: TGTGCCAGCAGCCCCTCCCGGGGTTTTGGGAATTTGGAGACCCAGTACTTC.

The chain recombines TRBV5-1 with TRBJ1-1; TRBD1 aligns across 9 bases. There are 14 residues in the CDR3. V shed 4 bases and J 5 bases; nucleotides not matched to a gene: 6. Per germline, CDR1 SGHRS and CDR2 YFSETQ. The CDR3 loop is CASSQTGGATEAFF. Written as DNA, the CDR3 is TGCGCCAGCAGCCAAACAGGGGGCGCGACTGAAGCTTTCTTT.

This clone appeared a single time. The DNA of the CDR3 is TGTGCCAGCAGCACACGACAGGCCTACTCTGGAAACACCATATATTTT. Protein sequence: CASSTRQAYSGNTIYF. The chain carries TRBV7-2 and TRBJ1-3; possibly TRBD1 for D (6 bases). Germline lookup yields CDR1 SGHTA and CDR2 FQGNSA. Trimming removed 5 bases at V and 0 bases at J, with 14 bases between. The CDR3 is made up of 16 amino acids.

The CDR3 is CASSLARQGTQYF. DNA for the CDR3: TGTGCCAGCAGCTTAGCCCGACAGGGGACTCAGTACTTC. The chain combines TRBV11-2 with TRBJ2-4, with 8 bases matching TRBD1. CDR3 length: 13 amino acids. Germline V gene data show CDR1 as SGHAT and CDR2 as FQNNGV. V shed 1 base and J 12 bases; nucleotides not matched to a gene: 5.

The CDR3 spells CASSYSQENGRNIQYF. The CDR3 coding sequence is TGTGCCAGCAGTTACTCTCAGGAAAACGGTAGAAACATTCAGTACTTC. The chain recombines TRBV6-2 or TRBV6-3 with TRBJ2-4; the D is unclear. The CDR3 runs 16 residues. The V end was cut by 0 bases, the J end by 6 bases, with 15 bases between. The germline V gene has CDR1 MNHEY and CDR2 SVGEGT.

The chain recombines TRBV4-1 with TRBJ1-1, with TRBD1 as a possible D gene (6 bases). This CDR3 is built from 13 residues. Germline CDR1 reads MGHRA; CDR2 reads YSYEKL. The V gene lost 8 bases and the J gene lost 0 bases, with 10 bases spanning the gap. CDR3 coding DNA: TGCGCCAGCGCTCGACAGGTGAACACTGAAGCTTTCTTT. It codes for CASARQVNTEAFF.

The chain carries TRBV10-3 and TRBJ2-5, with D possibly being TRBD2 (5 bases). The CDR3 totals 15 residues. Trimming pared 6 bases from V and 1 base from J, leaving 15 bases between. Germline lookup yields CDR1 ENHRY and CDR2 SYGVKD. The CDR3 DNA reads TGTGCCATCAGCCCGAGGGTCGGGGTCCAAGAGACCCAGTACTTC. Translation gives CAISPRVGVQETQYF.

This sequence joins TRBV7-9 and TRBJ1-6; no reliable D call. The CDR3 consists of 12 residues. V lost 4 bases to trimming and J lost 13 bases, with 11 bases between them. CDR1 is SEHNR, CDR2 FQNEAQ, per germline (reference sequence). DNA of the CDR3: TGTGCCAGCAGCTCAACTCAATCGCCCCTCCACTTT. It specifies CASSSTQSPLHF.

The V gene is TRBV30, the J gene TRBJ2-3; 13 bases are a match to TRBD2. CDR3 size: 16 residues. V gave up 3 bases and J gave up 0 bases; unmatched junction bases: 3. From germline, CDR1 is GTSNPN and CDR2 SVGIG (reference sequence). The CDR3 region is CAWSWGLAGSTDTQYF. In nucleotides, the CDR3 is TGTGCCTGGAGCTGGGGACTAGCGGGAAGCACAGATACGCAGTATTTT.

The chain links TRBV7-9 to TRBJ2-1; 9 bases line up with TRBD1. Germline lookup yields CDR1 SEHNR and CDR2 FQNEAQ (reference sequence). This CDR3 contains 17 residues. V shed 4 bases and J 6 bases; nucleotides not matched to a gene: 13. CDR3 DNA: TGTGCCAGCAGCTCCCCCCGACAGGGGGGACAACCCAATGAGCAGTTCTTC. It codes for CASSSPRQGGQPNEQFF.

V and J are TRBV28 and TRBJ2-4; maybe TRBD1 (6 bases). Deletions cut 3 bases from V and 1 base from J, with 13 bases between. The CDR3 length is 16 residues. Germline lookup yields CDR1 MDHEN and CDR2 SYDVKM. The CDR3 bases are TGTGCCAGCAGTTTGGGGACACCAACCGCCAAAAACATTCAGTACTTC. It translates to CASSLGTPTAKNIQYF.

The genes are TRBV7-9 and TRBJ2-6; D possibly corresponds to TRBD2 (5 bases). Deletions cut 7 bases from V and 0 bases from J, with 10 bases between. CDR3 length equals 15 residues. Germline CDR1 and CDR2: SEHNR and FQNEAQ (reference sequence). CDR3 region: CASKAGRSGANVLTF. As DNA, the CDR3 is TGTGCCAGCAAGGCGGGCCGCTCTGGGGCCAACGTCCTGACTTTC.

The chain combines TRBV9 with TRBJ2-3, with TRBD2 matching over 9 bases. From germline, CDR1 is SGDLS and CDR2 YYNGEE. V lost 4 bases and J lost 3; bases outside the gene matches: 6. CDR3 length equals 15 residues. CDR3 loop: CASSISGSRTDTQYF. CDR3 nucleotide sequence: TGTGCCAGCAGCATTAGCGGGAGTCGGACAGATACGCAGTATTTT.

This clone was counted a single time. The rearrangement links TRBV3-1 (or the pseudogene TRBV3-2) to TRBJ2-5, with 9 bases that match TRBD2. The length of the CDR3 is 17 residues. Germline CDR1 reads LGHDT; CDR2 reads YNNKEL (reference sequence). Trimming took 4 bases from V and 4 from J; bases not matched to a gene: 13. The CDR3 reads CASSPGLAQPGRETQYF. In DNA, the CDR3 is TGTGCCAGCAGCCCAGGACTAGCGCAACCCGGCAGAGAGACCCAGTACTTC.

The chain is built from TRBV30 and TRBJ1-2; D remains unclear. CDR1 is GTSNPN and CDR2 is SVGIG in the germline V gene (reference sequence). V was pared by 4 bases and J by 4 bases, with 19 bases between. There are 15 residues in the CDR3. The DNA for the CDR3 is TGTGCCTGGACCGTCATTATTAGAACAGCCTATGGCTACACCTTC. It codes for CAWTVIIRTAYGYTF.

V and J are TRBV30 and TRBJ2-7, with D perhaps TRBD1 (6 bases). Trimming left V 5 bases short and J 2 bases short, with 16 bases between. Germline-derived CDR1 and CDR2 are GTSNPN and SVGIG (reference sequence). The CDR3 consists of 14 residues. CDR3: CAWAPIGGPYEQYF. The CDR3 DNA reads TGTGCCTGGGCCCCGATAGGGGGACCCTACGAGCAGTACTTC.

The rearrangement uses TRBV5-1 and TRBJ2-3, with 8 bases that match TRBD2. Germline CDR1 is SGHRS and CDR2 is YFSETQ. The CDR3 covers 16 residues. The V segment lost 4 bases and the J segment 0 bases; nucleotides outside the gene matches: 7. CDR3: CASSAGGLTSTDTQYF. In nucleotides, the CDR3 is TGCGCCAGCAGCGCGGGGGGACTAACGAGCACAGATACGCAGTATTTT.

V is TRBV6-1 and J is TRBJ2-3, with 10 bases matching TRBD2. The germline V gene has CDR1 MNHNS and CDR2 SASEGT. The CDR3 runs to 15 residues. V gave up 6 bases and J gave up 1 base; unmatched junction bases: 4. CDR3 DNA sequence: TGTGCCAGCAGACTAGCGGGATGGGGCACAGATACGCAGTATTTT. It translates to CASRLAGWGTDTQYF.

The chain links TRBV5-1 to TRBJ1-1; D not certain. V was trimmed by 5 bases and J by 4 bases, leaving 9 bases between them. The CDR3 has 12 amino acids. CDR1 is SGHRS and CDR2 is YFSETQ in the germline V gene. For the CDR3, the DNA is TGCGCCAGCAGGGGCATTGGCACTGAAGCTTTCTTT. It specifies CASRGIGTEAFF.

CDR3 protein: CASSPGQGAGYTF. The CDR3 DNA is TGTGCCAGCAGCCCCGGACAGGGGGCTGGCTACACCTTC. The chain recombines TRBV3-1 (or the pseudogene TRBV3-2) with TRBJ1-2; 11 nucleotides line up with TRBD1. Per the germline V gene, CDR1 is LGHDT and CDR2 is YNNKEL (reference sequence). J was trimmed by 7 bases and V by 4 bases; bases with no gene match: 2. CDR3 length equals 13 residues.

V usage is TRBV19 and J usage is TRBJ1-1; D is unresolved. Germline V gives CDR1 LNHDA, CDR2 SQIVND (reference sequence). The CDR3 runs 15 residues. The germline V and J ends were trimmed by 2 bases and 0 bases, with 10 bases remaining between them. DNA of the CDR3: TGTGCCAGTAGTATATTTGCAACAGTGAACACTGAAGCTTTCTTT. Its translation: CASSIFATVNTEAFF. The full variable domain, its missing parts supplied by reference TRBV19 and TRBJ1-1, is DGGITQSPKYLFRKEGQNVTLSCEQNLNHDAMYWYRQDPGQGLRLIYYSQIVNDFQKGDIAEGYSVSREKKESFPLTVTSAQKNPTAFYLCASSIFATVNTEAFFGQGTRLTVV.

The V call is TRBV9, the J call TRBJ2-7, with D maybe TRBD1 (6 bases). Germline V gene data show CDR1 as SGDLS and CDR2 as YYNGEE. V was trimmed by 0 bases and J by 1 base, leaving 8 bases between them. The CDR3 is 14 residues long. The DNA of the CDR3 is TGTGCCAGCAGCGTAGACGGACAGTCCTACGAGCAGTACTTC. This codes for CASSVDGQSYEQYF.

The CDR3 here is CASSPDRTNEKLFF. The CDR3 nucleotides are TGTGCCAGCAGCCCTGACAGGACTAATGAAAAACTGTTTTTT. The chain recombines TRBV3-1 (or the pseudogene TRBV3-2) with TRBJ1-4; the D gene is possibly TRBD1 (6 bases). Looked up from germline, CDR1 is LGHDT and CDR2 is YNNKEL (reference sequence). With 4 bases removed from V and 2 bases from J, the gap between germline ends came to 8 bases. The CDR3 loop spans 14 amino acids.

V usage is TRBV7-9 and J usage is TRBJ1-2; 7 bases match TRBD1. The V gene end was trimmed by 8 bases and the J gene end by 2 bases; junction bases not matched to a gene: 2. This CDR3 is built from 12 residues. Germline CDR1 and CDR2: SEHNR and FQNEAQ (reference sequence). The CDR3 nucleotides are TGTGCCAGCGGGACAGTGAACTATGGCTACACCTTC. Translating gives CASGTVNYGYTF.

The V and J genes are TRBV7-3 and TRBJ2-1, with TRBD1 matching 7 bases. Trimming cost V 5 bases and J 3 bases; bases outside gene matches: 7. CDR1 and CDR2 from the germline V gene are SGHTA and FQGTGA. The CDR3 totals 15 residues. The CDR3 here is CASSPDRENYNEQFF. The DNA of the CDR3 is TGTGCCAGCAGCCCCGACAGGGAAAACTACAATGAGCAGTTCTTC.

The chain couples TRBV7-9 to TRBJ1-1, with 8 nucleotides matching TRBD1. CDR1 and CDR2 (germline): SEHNR, FQNEAQ (reference sequence). J gave up 4 bases and V 3 bases, and 10 bases lay outside the gene matches. This CDR3 spans 16 amino acids. The CDR3 DNA is TGTGCCAGCAGCTTTCAGGGCGGACAGGGCGGCACTGAAGCTTTCTTT. Translating gives CASSFQGGQGGTEAFF. Combining the CDR3 with reference TRBV7-9 and TRBJ1-1 gives the whole variable domain DTGVSQNPRHKITKRGQNVTFRCDPISEHNRLYWYRQTLGQGPEFLTYFQNEAQLEKSRLLSDRFSAERPKGSFSTLEIQRTEQGDSAMYLCASSFQGGQGGTEAFFGQGTRLTVV.

The V call is TRBV7-8, the J call TRBJ1-5; D perhaps matches TRBD1 (5 bases). The CDR3 consists of 14 residues. CDR1 is SGHVS, CDR2 FQNEAQ, per germline. V lost 1 base, J lost 9 bases, and 13 bases lay in between. The CDR3 is CASSLGGQGLPQHF. CDR3 nucleotides: TGTGCCAGCAGCTTAGGGGGCCAGGGACTGCCCCAGCATTTT. Looking up the rest from reference TRBV7-8 and TRBJ1-5 gives the full variable domain: GAGVSQSPRYKVAKRGQDVALRCDPISGHVSLFWYQQALGQGPEFLTYFQNEAQLDKSGLPSDRFFAERPEGSVSTLKIQRTQQEDSAVYLCASSLGGQGLPQHFGDGTRLSIL.

J is TRBJ1-1 and V is TRBV18, with 7 bases fitting TRBD1. Germline CDR1 reads KGHSH; CDR2 reads LQKENI. The CDR3 is 14 residues long. Trimming took 6 bases from V and 4 from J; bases not matched to a gene: 8. CDR3 nucleotide sequence: TGTGCCAGCTCGCTCGACAGGGACAGCACTGAAGCTTTCTTT. Translating it yields CASSLDRDSTEAFF.